Listed below are T cell receptor beta chains from one sample, sequenced in a study of OX40 agonist ivuxolimab in advanced cancers. Libraries were prepared by immunoSEQ multiplex PCR; TCRdb keeps only in-frame clonotypes and omits some of them. The sample has 65,000 to 95,000 clones, 75% to 90% seen once; the top ten hold 0.15% to 0.2%. This specimen consisted of CD4+ or CD8+ T cells sorted from blood, obtained in a trial of the OX40 agonist ivuxolimab. The receptors derive from an adult with an advanced solid tumor such as melanoma, head and neck, liver or kidney cancer. CDR3s include the opening cysteine and the closing phenylalanine or tryptophan. Fields, in order: D gene, J gene, clone size, V gene, CDR3 DNA, CDR3 protein. D genes are given only for firm matches. The size entry is marked missing in some rows and otherwise reads once, few, many or a size class.

d_gene: TRBD1
j_gene: TRBJ1-3
abundance: .
v_gene: TRBV5-1
CDR3nt: TGCGCCAGCAGCTTGCTGGGACAGGGGGCTGGAAACACCATATATTTT
CDR3aa: CASSLLGQGAGNTIYF

d_gene: .
j_gene: TRBJ1-5
abundance: .
v_gene: TRBV18
CDR3nt: TGTGCCAGCTCACCTGGAAATCAGCCCCAGCATTTT
CDR3aa: CASSPGNQPQHF

d_gene: .
j_gene: TRBJ2-1
abundance: .
v_gene: TRBV5-1
CDR3nt: TGCGCCAGCAGCTTGGGTGAGTGGGGGCAGTTCGATGAGCAGTTCTTC
CDR3aa: CASSLGEWGQFDEQFF

d_gene: TRBD2
j_gene: TRBJ2-2
abundance: .
v_gene: TRBV29-1
CDR3nt: TGCAGCGTCATTAGCGGGAGGGTTACAGACGGGGAGCTGTTTTTT
CDR3aa: CSVISGRVTDGELFF

d_gene: .
j_gene: TRBJ1-5
abundance: once
v_gene: TRBV5-6
CDR3nt: TGTGCCAGCAGCTTGGACATGGGTCAGCCCCAGCATTTT
CDR3aa: CASSLDMGQPQHF

d_gene: TRBD2
j_gene: TRBJ2-1
abundance: .
v_gene: TRBV9
CDR3nt: TGTGCCAGCAGCCGCGGACTAGCGGAATACAATGAGCAGTTCTTC
CDR3aa: CASSRGLAEYNEQFF

d_gene: .
j_gene: TRBJ2-6
abundance: once
v_gene: TRBV19
CDR3nt: TGTGCCAGTAGTGACAGGTCTAGGTCTGGGGCCAACGTCCTGACTTTC
CDR3aa: CASSDRSRSGANVLTF

d_gene: .
j_gene: TRBJ2-1
abundance: .
v_gene: TRBV29-1
CDR3nt: TGCAGCGTTGGTTACAATGAGCAGTTCTTC
CDR3aa: CSVGYNEQFF

d_gene: .
j_gene: TRBJ1-5
abundance: few
v_gene: TRBV15
CDR3nt: TGTGCCACCAGCAGTAAATGGAGGAGCAATCAGCCCCAGCATTTT
CDR3aa: CATSSKWRSNQPQHF

d_gene: TRBD2
j_gene: TRBJ2-4
abundance: .
v_gene: TRBV9
CDR3nt: TGTGCCAGCAGCGACCCGCGGGAGGGGCTAAACATTCAGTACTTC
CDR3aa: CASSDPREGLNIQYF

d_gene: .
j_gene: TRBJ1-5
abundance: .
v_gene: TRBV7-6
CDR3nt: TGTGCCAGCAGCTCAAAGGACGGTCAGCCCCAGCATTTT
CDR3aa: CASSSKDGQPQHF

d_gene: .
j_gene: TRBJ2-1
abundance: .
v_gene: TRBV9
CDR3nt: TGTGCCAGCAGCGTAGCTAGCGCATCCTACAATGAGCAGTTCTTC
CDR3aa: CASSVASASYNEQFF

d_gene: .
j_gene: TRBJ1-1
abundance: .
v_gene: TRBV11-2
CDR3nt: TGTGCCAGCAGCTTATTCCCAGGGCACACTGAAGCTTTCTTT
CDR3aa: CASSLFPGHTEAFF

d_gene: TRBD1
j_gene: TRBJ2-1
abundance: once
v_gene: TRBV5-4
CDR3nt: TGTGCCAGCAGCTTGGGGGGGACAGTTAATGAGCAGTTCTTC
CDR3aa: CASSLGGTVNEQFF

d_gene: .
j_gene: TRBJ1-5
abundance: .
v_gene: TRBV6-1
CDR3nt: TGTGCCAGCGGGAGGGGGCAGCCCCAGCATTTT
CDR3aa: CASGRGQPQHF

d_gene: TRBD1
j_gene: TRBJ1-4
abundance: .
v_gene: TRBV6-5
CDR3nt: TGTGCCAGCACCAGCCCCGCAGGGGGGGGTGAAAAACTGTTTTTT
CDR3aa: CASTSPAGGGEKLFF

d_gene: .
j_gene: TRBJ2-7
abundance: .
v_gene: TRBV7-2
CDR3nt: TGTGCCAGCAGCTCGAACAGACCCAAGAGCTCCTACGAGCAGTACTTC
CDR3aa: CASSSNRPKSSYEQYF